The source of this TCR beta chain is a study of tumor-infiltrating lymphocytes in localized non-small cell lung cancer (dated by TCRdb to the early 2020s). Looking at the study overall: Several histologies were represented in the cohort, which also included both smokers and never-smokers as well as patients whose samples were collected after neoadjuvant chemotherapy. In total, the ICON cohort was made up of under 180 surgical patients who had localized non-small cell lung cancer and whose tumors were resected. A total of some 55 patients were part of the paired comparison of immunoSEQ T-cell fraction between tumor and uninvolved lung. The same patients underwent several integrated assays, with TCR sequencing performed together with flow cytometry, multiplex immunofluorescence, RNA-seq, exome sequencing and proteomics. Each patient provided resected tumor tissue plus uninvolved lung tissue from the same patient, with the uninvolved lung tissue described as non-adjacent to the tumor. Points the paper makes about the study in general: Higher T cell infiltration in tumors than in uninvolved lung tissue was supported by TCRbeta sequencing, consistent with immunofluorescence CD3 counts. Because assay coverage varied across patients depending on available tissue quantity, TCR sequencing was performed for only a subset of the cohort. Because different assays used different pieces of the same tissue, technical variation could not be distinguished from intratumor heterogeneity. No difference in TCR-derived T-cell fraction was observed between the flow cytometry-defined immunotypes IM1 (good prognosis) and IM2 (poor prognosis).

Patient enrollment in ICON started in the first half of 2016, and the final patient was enrolled in late 2018. In a subcohort of 76 patients, fresh tumor and matched uninvolved tissue were collected for in-depth immune analyses, with TCR sequencing among those analyses. DNA for TCR sequencing was isolated from bulk tissue, and no cell sorting was done. Cut back by 3 bases and 2 bases, the V and J ends lie 9 bases apart. For CDR1 and CDR2, the germline V gene lists SGHTA and FQGNSA. The cysteine opens and the phenylalanine closes a CDR3 of 14 amino acids. CDR3 DNA is the only sequence kept; it has 42 bases, read in frame from the first base. A word on this clone: Its antigen remains unidentified. No qualities accompany the bases; no much larger clone lies one base away.

The T-cell fraction in tumor and uninvolved lung tissue was provided by TCR sequencing with the immunoSEQ assay. Regarding the original processing steps: For survival analysis, patients were divided into high (upper tertile) and low (lower two tertiles) T-cell fraction groups, which were compared by log-rank test. A signed-rank test was used to test differences in T-cell fraction between paired tumor and uninvolved lung samples. Drawn from immuneACCESS, this table holds only the in-frame rearrangements with V and J called that TCRdb kept. Clones are partly lost; checked studies trace under half to an unresolved V gene and leave the rest unexplained. V, J and clone size derive from that table, while D and trimming were established from the DNA sequence. The sample table lists thousands of clones, 60% to 80% of them with a count of one. The ten largest clones represent about 7.1% of the sample.

This TCR was recovered from a human donor with non-small cell lung cancer. The material sequenced was uninvolved lung tissue not adjacent to the tumor. The sequence is built from TRBV7-2 and TRBJ2-3; TRBD1 could be the D gene, as 5 bases match. The DNA sequence is given as TGTGCCAGCAGCTTCAGGGCCACCACAGATACGCAGTATTTT. This yields the protein CASSFRATTDTQYF.